The rows below give T cell receptor beta chains drawn from one sample of a study of regulatory T cells in long-lasting Graves disease. MiXCR, run by TCRdb on the multiplex PCR reads, gives a single entry per CDR3 protein. The table lists fewer than 350,000 distinct CDR3 sequences, approximately 20% of them singletons. The sequencing here drew on peripheral blood mononuclear cells (PBMCs), taken at new diagnosis, from a patient treated with antithyroid drugs. These receptors came from a female donor with Graves disease. The CDR3 runs from the conserved cysteine through the conserved F or W. D genes are given only for firm matches. Only some rows state a clone size, as once, few, many or a class for expanded clones.

j_call	d_call	clone_size	v_call	cdr3_nt	cdr3_aa
TRBJ1-1	-	many	TRBV6-2/TRBV6-3	TGTGCCAGCAATAAGGACAGACTGAACACTGAAGCTTTCTTT	CASNKDRLNTEAFF
TRBJ1-1	TRBD1	many	TRBV27	TGTGCCAGCAGTCCGGGGACAGGGCTTCGTTTGAACACTGAAGCTTTCTTT	CASSPGTGLRLNTEAFF
TRBJ2-2	TRBD1	many	TRBV18	TGTGCCAGCTCACGGACAGGGACCGGGGAGCTGTTTTTT	CASSRTGTGELFF
TRBJ2-3	-	many	TRBV7-2	TGTGCCAGCAGCCTACTCGGGAAGGATACGCAGTATTTT	CASSLLGKDTQYF
TRBJ2-7	TRBD2	many	TRBV15	TGTGCCACCAGCAGCTCTAGCGGGCCATCCTACGAGCAGTACTTC	CATSSSSGPSYEQYF
TRBJ2-1	-	-	TRBV7-9	TGTGCCAGCAGTGATAGTCAGGGATACAATGAGCAGTTCTTC	CASSDSQGYNEQFF
TRBJ1-1	-	-	TRBV7-9	TGTGCCAGCATCGAAGGACCGGTGAACACTGAAGCTTTCTTT	CASIEGPVNTEAFF
TRBJ2-3	TRBD1	-	TRBV5-8	TGTGCCAGCAGCTCGCGACAGGGACCAGATACGCAGTATTTT	CASSSRQGPDTQYF
TRBJ1-1	TRBD1	few	TRBV5-1	TGCGCCAGCAGCTTCGGACAGGGGTCCGGTGAAGCTTTCTTT	CASSFGQGSGEAFF
TRBJ1-6	-	many	TRBV7-2	TGTGCCAGCAGCTCAAGGGGCCCCGAGAGGAACCGGCCCCACTTT	CASSSRGPERNRPHF
TRBJ2-2	TRBD1	many	TRBV24-1	TGTGCCACCAGTGAGTTCCAGGGGGCCAACGGGGAGCTGTTTTTT	CATSEFQGANGELFF
TRBJ2-7	TRBD2	-	TRBV7-2	TGTGCCAGCAGCTCTGGCGGGAGTTCCGACGAGCAGTACTTC	CASSSGGSSDEQYF
TRBJ1-1	TRBD1	-	TRBV2	TGTGCCAGCCGTCCCTACAGGGGCGGCACTGAAGCTTTCTTT	CASRPYRGGTEAFF
TRBJ1-5	-	many	TRBV5-1	TGCGCCAGCAGCTTGGAGGGAGGTCAACGGCCCCAGCATTTT	CASSLEGGQRPQHF
TRBJ2-3	-	many	TRBV2	TGTGCCAGCACACCAGGCACAGATACGCAGTATTTT	CASTPGTDTQYF
TRBJ2-3	TRBD2	many	TRBV7-9	TGTGCCAGCAGCTTACGTAGGCCTCTAGCGGGAGCTAAGACAGATACGCAGTATTTT	CASSLRRPLAGAKTDTQYF
TRBJ1-4	-	many	TRBV11-3	TGTGCCAGCAGCGCGGGAGGGGTTTCAGGGGAAAAACTGTTTTTT	CASSAGGVSGEKLFF
TRBJ1-3	-	-	TRBV6-1	TGTGCCAGCAAAACCGACAGGACCTCTGGAAACACCATATATTTT	CASKTDRTSGNTIYF
TRBJ2-5	-	-	TRBV2	TGTGCCAGCAAACGGGCGACAGGGAGGCAAGAGACCCAGTACTTC	CASKRATGRQETQYF
TRBJ2-7	-	-	TRBV28	TGTGCCAGCAGTTTATTAACAGGCTCCTACGAGCAGTACTTC	CASSLLTGSYEQYF
TRBJ1-1	-	many	TRBV10-3	TGTGCCCACAGGACCGGGCAGAACACTGAAGCTTTCTTT	CAHRTGQNTEAFF
TRBJ2-3	TRBD1	many	TRBV27	TGTGCCAGCAGTTTGAGACAGGGGATCGCAGATACGCAGTATTTT	CASSLRQGIADTQYF
TRBJ2-5	-	few	TRBV6-5	TGTGCCAGCAGTTACCAGGTGTCTGGGGAGACCCAGTACTTC	CASSYQVSGETQYF
TRBJ2-1	-	many	TRBV27	TGTGCCAGCAGTTTAAAGGACAGAGCCTTCTCCTACAATGAGCAGTTCTTC	CASSLKDRAFSYNEQFF
TRBJ2-7	TRBD1	many	TRBV20-1	TGCAGTGCTAGACCCGGACAGGGAGGCAACGAGCAGTACTTC	CSARPGQGGNEQYF
TRBJ1-5	-	many	TRBV2	TGTGCCAGCAGGACGGAGGCAGGTAGCAATCAGCCCCAGCATTTT	CASRTEAGSNQPQHF
TRBJ2-7	TRBD2	few	TRBV30	TGTGCCTGGAGTCGGGGGAGGGCCTACGAGCAGTACTTC	CAWSRGRAYEQYF
TRBJ1-2	-	many	TRBV12-3/TRBV12-4	TGTGCCAGCAGTAACCAGGTGGCGAGGGGCTACACCTTC	CASSNQVARGYTF